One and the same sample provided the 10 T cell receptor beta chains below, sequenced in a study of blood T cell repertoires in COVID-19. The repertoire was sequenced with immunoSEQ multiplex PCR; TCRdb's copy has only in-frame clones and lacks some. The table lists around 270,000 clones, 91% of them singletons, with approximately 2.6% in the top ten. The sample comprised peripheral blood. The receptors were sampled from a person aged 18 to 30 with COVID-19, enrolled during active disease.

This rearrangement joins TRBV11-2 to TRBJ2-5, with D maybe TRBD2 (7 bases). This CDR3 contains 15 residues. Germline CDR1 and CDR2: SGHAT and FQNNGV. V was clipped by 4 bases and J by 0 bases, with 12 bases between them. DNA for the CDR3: TGTGCCAGCAGCTCAAGGGGGGGCCACCAAGAGACCCAGTACTTC. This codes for CASSSRGGHQETQYF.

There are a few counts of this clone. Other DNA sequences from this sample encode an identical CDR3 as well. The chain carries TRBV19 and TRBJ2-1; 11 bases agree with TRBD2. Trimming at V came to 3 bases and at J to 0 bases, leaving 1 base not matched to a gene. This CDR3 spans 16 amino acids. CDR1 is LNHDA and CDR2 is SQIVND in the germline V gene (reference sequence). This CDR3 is CASSIGTSGSYNEQFF. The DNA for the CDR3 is TGTGCCAGTAGTATCGGGACTAGCGGCTCCTACAATGAGCAGTTCTTC.

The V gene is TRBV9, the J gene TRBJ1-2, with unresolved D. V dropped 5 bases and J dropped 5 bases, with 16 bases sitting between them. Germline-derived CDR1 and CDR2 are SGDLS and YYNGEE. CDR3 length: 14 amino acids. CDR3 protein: CASRSHQETYGYTF. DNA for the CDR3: TGTGCCAGCAGATCACACCAAGAGACATATGGCTACACCTTC.

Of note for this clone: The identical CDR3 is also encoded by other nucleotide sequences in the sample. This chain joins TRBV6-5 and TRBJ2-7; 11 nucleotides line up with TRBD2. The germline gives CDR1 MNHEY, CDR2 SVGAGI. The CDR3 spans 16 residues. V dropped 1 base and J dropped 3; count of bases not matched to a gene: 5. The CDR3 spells CASSYYGTSGNYEQYF. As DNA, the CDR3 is TGTGCCAGCAGTTACTACGGGACTAGCGGAAACTACGAGCAGTACTTC.

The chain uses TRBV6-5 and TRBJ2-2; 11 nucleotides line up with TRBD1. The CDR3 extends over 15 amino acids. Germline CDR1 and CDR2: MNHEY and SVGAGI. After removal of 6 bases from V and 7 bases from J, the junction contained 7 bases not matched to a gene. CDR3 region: CASRGDRGYGGELFF. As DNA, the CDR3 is TGTGCCAGCAGGGGGGACAGGGGGTACGGCGGGGAGCTGTTTTTT.

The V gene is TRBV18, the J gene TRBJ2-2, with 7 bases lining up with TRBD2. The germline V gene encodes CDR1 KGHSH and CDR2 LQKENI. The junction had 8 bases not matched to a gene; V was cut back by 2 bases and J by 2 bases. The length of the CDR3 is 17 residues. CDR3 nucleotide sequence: TGTGCCAGCTCACCAGACCGCGGGAGCGTAAACACCGGGGAGCTGTTTTTT. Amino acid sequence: CASSPDRGSVNTGELFF.

The CDR3 nucleotides are TGTGCCAGCAGCGTTAGCGGGAGGGCCGGTACAGATACGCAGTATTTT. Translating gives CASSVSGRAGTDTQYF. The V and J genes are TRBV9 and TRBJ2-3, with TRBD2 identical over 11 bases. The CDR3 is 16 amino acids. In germline, CDR1 is SGDLS, CDR2 YYNGEE. J was trimmed by 3 bases and V by 2 bases; bases with no gene match: 5.

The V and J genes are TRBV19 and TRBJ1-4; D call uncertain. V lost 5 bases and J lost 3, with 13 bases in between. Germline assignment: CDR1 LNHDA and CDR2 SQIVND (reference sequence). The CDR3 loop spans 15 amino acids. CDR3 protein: CASSGILGANEKLFF. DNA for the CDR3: TGTGCCAGTAGTGGGATATTGGGAGCTAATGAAAAACTGTTTTTT.

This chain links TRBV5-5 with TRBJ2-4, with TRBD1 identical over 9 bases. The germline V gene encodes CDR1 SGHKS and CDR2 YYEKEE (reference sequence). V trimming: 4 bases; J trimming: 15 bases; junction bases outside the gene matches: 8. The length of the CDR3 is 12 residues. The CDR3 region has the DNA TGTGCCAGCAGCGGTGGGGACAGGGTAGGGTACTTC. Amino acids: CASSGGDRVGYF.

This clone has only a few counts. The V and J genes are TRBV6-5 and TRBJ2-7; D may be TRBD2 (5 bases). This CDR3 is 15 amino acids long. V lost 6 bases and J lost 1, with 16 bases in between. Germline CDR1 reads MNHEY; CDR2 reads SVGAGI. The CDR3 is CASSQTPGISYEQYF. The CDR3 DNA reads TGTGCCAGCAGCCAGACCCCCGGGATTTCCTACGAGCAGTACTTC.